The 2 T cell receptor beta chains presented below share a single source sample, sequenced in a study of Tregs in tolerant kidney transplant recipients. Profiling relied on immunoSEQ multiplex PCR, and the TCRdb table lists in-frame clones only, not all of them. The sample holds 85,000 to 100,000 clones; roughly 93% are singletons and the top ten take 0.35% to 0.55%. The source was CD4+ T cells from blood, collected before the transplant. The receptor source for this set is a human donor who received a combined kidney and bone marrow transplant.

V and J are TRBV4-3 and TRBJ1-4, with unresolved D. CDR3 size: 14 residues. Germline V gene sequence: CDR1 LGHNA, CDR2 YSLEER. The V end lost 5 bases, the J end lost 7 bases, and 14 bases lay between the germline ends. For the CDR3, the DNA is TGCGCCAGCAGCATCCTCCCGAATAGTGAAAAACTGTTTTTT. This gives the protein CASSILPNSEKLFF.

J is TRBJ2-1 and V is TRBV28; 8 positions agree with TRBD2. Germline V gives CDR1 MDHEN, CDR2 SYDVKM. This CDR3 comprises 17 residues. The trim removed 6 bases at V and 4 bases at J, leaving 14 bases unmatched. The CDR3, as DNA: TGTGCCAGCAGGCCGCCTCGTTGGCGGGGGGCTTACAATGAGCAGTTCTTC. It yields the protein CASRPPRWRGAYNEQFF.